This is a list of T cell receptor beta chains from one sample in a study of blood T cell repertoires in COVID-19. Some clones are missing from TCRdb's copy, which holds only in-frame ones; the method was immunoSEQ multiplex PCR. The data hold 150,000 or so clones, with approximately 90% observed a single time. What was sequenced was peripheral blood. The receptors come from a man aged 55-75 years with COVID-19, enrolled during active disease. The CDR3 runs from the conserved cysteine through the conserved F or W. The D gene is left open where the match is weak. The size of a clone is reported for some rows only, either as once, few or many, or as a class for expanded clones.

j_call | cdr3_length | d_call | v_call | clone_size | cdr3_nt | cdr3_aa
TRBJ1-2 | 14 | TRBD1 | TRBV6-5 | . | TGTGCCAGCAGTTTGGACAGGGGGGACTATGGCTACACCTTC | CASSLDRGDYGYTF
TRBJ2-3 | 18 | TRBD2 | TRBV5-1 | once | TGCGCCAGCAGCTTGGTGTCTAGCGGGGGGGCTAGCACAGATACGCAGTATTTT | CASSLVSSGGASTDTQYF
TRBJ2-7 | 14 | TRBD1 | TRBV10-2 | . | TGCGCCAGCGGACGGACAGGGGGGACCTACGAGCAGTACTTC | CASGRTGGTYEQYF
TRBJ1-2 | 14 | . | TRBV15 | . | TGTGCCACCAGCAGAGAGCCAGGTTACTATGGCTACACCTTC | CATSREPGYYGYTF
TRBJ2-1 | 15 | TRBD2 | TRBV19 | once | TGTGCCAGTAGGACTACTAGCGGGGCGTACAATGAGCAGTTCTTC | CASRTTSGAYNEQFF
TRBJ2-1 | 14 | . | TRBV4-2 | . | TGTGCCAGCGCCGGCGGTGGATCCTACAATGAGCAGTTCTTC | CASAGGGSYNEQFF
TRBJ2-3 | 16 | . | TRBV5-6 | . | TGTGCCAGCAGCTTGTTCCTTGAGACTAGCACAGATACGCAGTATTTT | CASSLFLETSTDTQYF
TRBJ1-1 | 14 | . | TRBV30 | . | TGTGCCTGGAGTTACGGCGACAGGAACACTGAAGCTTTCTTT | CAWSYGDRNTEAFF
TRBJ1-5 | 16 | . | TRBV4-1 | . | TGCGCCAGCAGCCAAGATGGTAGCACTAGCAATCAGCCCCAGCATTTT | CASSQDGSTSNQPQHF
TRBJ1-3 | 17 | TRBD1 | TRBV7-2 | once | TGTGCCAGCAGCTTAGCCGGGACAGGGGGCCCCGGAAACACCATATATTTT | CASSLAGTGGPGNTIYF
TRBJ1-1 | 14 | TRBD1 | TRBV27 | . | TGTGCCAGCAGTTTAGGGACAGGGGGTACTGAAGCTTTCTTT | CASSLGTGGTEAFF
TRBJ2-7 | 16 | . | TRBV5-1 | . | TGCGCCAGCAGACGCACCCGGGGTTCGGGAACCTACGAGCAGTACTTC | CASRRTRGSGTYEQYF
TRBJ2-3 | 13 | . | TRBV2 | . | TGTGCCAGCAGGGCCCCCCGCACAGATACGCAGTATTTT | CASRAPRTDTQYF
TRBJ2-7 | 16 | TRBD1 | TRBV7-2 | . | TGTGCCAGCAGCTTAGCCCCGGACAGGGCAGTTTACGAGCAGTACTTC | CASSLAPDRAVYEQYF
TRBJ1-6 | 15 | . | TRBV6-5 | once | TGTGCCAGCAGGAGCCCGGGGATATATAATTCACCCCTCCACTTT | CASRSPGIYNSPLHF
TRBJ1-2 | 17 | TRBD1 | TRBV27 | . | TGTGCCAGCAGTTTATCGCCTGGGACAGGCACCCGGCATGGCTACACCTTC | CASSLSPGTGTRHGYTF
TRBJ2-2 | 15 | . | TRBV5-1 | . | TGCGCCAGCAGCTTCACGAACGGGAACACCGGGGAGCTGTTTTTT | CASSFTNGNTGELFF
TRBJ2-1 | 14 | . | TRBV13 | . | TGTGCCAGCAGCGGATGGGGACTGCACAATGAGCAGTTCTTC | CASSGWGLHNEQFF
TRBJ1-6 | 15 | . | TRBV21-1 | . | TGTGCCAGCAGCGTGGGGGAGGTGTGTAATTCACCCCTCCACTTT | CASSVGEVCNSPLHF
TRBJ2-6 | 18 | TRBD1 | TRBV13 | . | TGTGCCAGCAGCTTGTTAGGCAGGGGGCGTCTTGGGGCCAACGTCCTGACTTTC | CASSLLGRGRLGANVLTF
TRBJ2-7 | 14 | . | TRBV15 | . | TGTGCCACCAGCAGAGATTTCCGAGGGAACGAGCAGTACTTC | CATSRDFRGNEQYF
TRBJ1-1 | 13 | . | TRBV7-2 | . | TGTGCCAGCAGCTTTCCGGGGAACACTGAAGCTTTCTTT | CASSFPGNTEAFF
TRBJ2-3 | 16 | TRBD2 | TRBV7-2 | . | TGTGCCAGCAGCTTACTAGCGGGGCTAGCAGCAGATACGCAGTATTTT | CASSLLAGLAADTQYF
TRBJ2-3 | 12 | . | TRBV12-3/TRBV12-4 | . | TGTGCCAGCAGAGGGGACACAGATACGCAGTATTTT | CASRGDTDTQYF
TRBJ1-5 | 13 | . | TRBV19 | . | TGTGCCAGTAAGGGGACTGGACATCAGCCCCAGCATTTT | CASKGTGHQPQHF
TRBJ2-2 | 13 | TRBD1 | TRBV11-3 | . | TGTGCCAGCCGCGACAGGGACACCGGGGAGCTGTTTTTT | CASRDRDTGELFF
TRBJ1-5 | 14 | . | TRBV5-1 | . | TGCGCCAGCAGCTTCAACGCGGGCAATCAGCCCCAGCATTTT | CASSFNAGNQPQHF
TRBJ2-1 | 16 | TRBD1 | TRBV7-7 | . | TGTGCTAGCAGCCCGGGCGACAGGGTTTCATACAATGAGCAGTTCTTC | CASSPGDRVSYNEQFF
TRBJ1-5 | 12 | . | TRBV6-5 | . | TGTGCCAGCAGTTCGGGGAGTCAGCCCCAGCATTTT | CASSSGSQPQHF
TRBJ2-3 | 13 | . | TRBV3-1/TRBV3-2 | once | TGTGCCAGCAGCCGGGCTTCCACAGATACGCAGTATTTT | CASSRASTDTQYF
TRBJ1-3 | 13 | . | TRBV6-5 | . | TGTGCCAGCAGTCGGGGGTCTGGAAACACCATATATTTT | CASSRGSGNTIYF
TRBJ2-7 | 12 | . | TRBV5-1 | . | TGCGCCAGCAGCTGGGGCGACACGGAGCAGTACTTC | CASSWGDTEQYF
TRBJ2-7 | 15 | . | TRBV10-1 | . | TGCGCCAGCAGTGAAGTCGGCCGTCCCCCTAGGGAGCAGTACTTC | CASSEVGRPPREQYF
TRBJ2-1 | 13 | . | TRBV7-2 | . | TGTGCCAGCAGCCCTGGACAGTACAATGAGCAGTTCTTC | CASSPGQYNEQFF
TRBJ1-2 | 12 | TRBD1 | TRBV7-8 | . | TGTGCCAGCAGCCTCGACAGGGAAGGCTACACCTTC | CASSLDREGYTF
TRBJ2-3 | 18 | TRBD2 | TRBV13 | . | TGTGCCAGCAGCTACAACCGACTAGCGGGGGGCCCCCTCGATACGCAGTATTTT | CASSYNRLAGGPLDTQYF
TRBJ1-4 | 15 | . | TRBV7-2 | few | TGTGCCAGCAGCTTGTCGGGGGCAACTAATGAAAAACTGTTTTTT | CASSLSGATNEKLFF
TRBJ1-3 | 17 | . | TRBV9 | once | TGTGCCAGCAGCGTAGATCCGGGTGGACTCTCTGGAAACACCATATATTTT | CASSVDPGGLSGNTIYF
TRBJ1-1 | 14 | . | TRBV15 | . | TGTGCCACCAGCAGTCCAAATAGGGGCACTGAAGCTTTCTTT | CATSSPNRGTEAFF
TRBJ2-6 | 14 | . | TRBV5-1 | . | TGCGCCAGCGCGGAGGAATCTGGGGCCAACGTCCTGACTTTC | CASAEESGANVLTF
TRBJ2-7 | 13 | TRBD1 | TRBV9 | . | TGTGCCAGCAGCGCCGGGACAGGGTGGGAGCAGTACTTC | CASSAGTGWEQYF
TRBJ1-2 | 14 | . | TRBV30 | . | TGTGCCTGGACGGAGAGAGTAGCCAACTATGGCTACACCTTC | CAWTERVANYGYTF
TRBJ2-2 | 14 | . | TRBV7-2 | once | TGTGCCAGCAGCTGGAGGGGGGGAACCGGGGAGCTGTTTTTT | CASSWRGGTGELFF
TRBJ1-1 | 14 | TRBD1 | TRBV28 | . | TGTGCCAGCAGCGGCTACAGGGGATCGGGTGAAGCTTTCTTT | CASSGYRGSGEAFF
TRBJ2-5 | 14 | . | TRBV5-1 | . | TGCGCCAGCAGCTTGGAAGGGGACACAGAGACCCAGTACTTC | CASSLEGDTETQYF
TRBJ1-4 | 14 | TRBD1 | TRBV19 | . | TGTGCCAGCCAGAACAGGGGAGGCGGTGAAAAACTGTTTTTT | CASQNRGGGEKLFF
TRBJ1-1 | 15 | TRBD1 | TRBV9 | . | TGTGCCAGCAGCTTAGGAGGACAGGGGGACACTGAAGCTTTCTTT | CASSLGGQGDTEAFF
TRBJ2-1 | 14 | . | TRBV6-5 | . | TGTGCCAGCAGTTATGGAGGGGTAGACAATGAGCAGTTCTTC | CASSYGGVDNEQFF
TRBJ2-1 | 16 | . | TRBV6-6 | . | TGTGCCAGCAGCTCTCCCACCGGGACTGCTAACAATGAGCAGTTCTTC | CASSSPTGTANNEQFF
TRBJ2-5 | 15 | . | TRBV6-5 | once | TGTGCCAGCAGTTACTCAAGAGGGCGGCAAGAGACCCAGTACTTC | CASSYSRGRQETQYF
TRBJ1-1 | 14 | TRBD1 | TRBV6-5 | . | TGTGCCAGCAGTAGGACAGGGGTTCGGGGTGAAGCTTTCTTT | CASSRTGVRGEAFF